Listed below are T cell receptor beta chains from one sample, sequenced in a study of beta chain features in type 1 diabetes. The method was immunoSEQ multiplex PCR; TCRdb's version includes in-frame clones alone and lacks a portion of them. The sample holds fewer than 500,000 clones, over 11% seen once. What was sequenced was naive CD4+ T cells from blood. The receptors derive from a young man in good health. Both conserved end residues are part of each CDR3. The order of the fields is clone size, J gene, V gene, D gene, CDR3 protein, CDR3 DNA. The D gene is left open where the match is weak. The size field is filled for only some rows; it gives once, few, many or a size class.

-,TRBJ2-4,TRBV7-2,-,CASSTRSGVPLKNIQYF,TGTGCCAGCAGCACCCGTTCAGGGGTCCCCCTGAAAAACATTCAGTACTTC
few,TRBJ2-3,TRBV6-1,-,CASSEVLAGTDTQYF,TGTGCCAGCAGTGAAGTATTAGCGGGCACAGATACGCAGTATTTT
-,TRBJ1-4,TRBV5-4,-,CASSRAFNEKLFF,TGTGCCAGCAGCCGGGCCTTCAATGAAAAACTGTTTTTT
-,TRBJ2-4,TRBV6-5,-,CASSSLGNGKNIQYF,TGTGCCAGCAGTTCCCTCGGTAACGGCAAAAACATTCAGTACTTC
-,TRBJ2-1,TRBV15,TRBD1,CATRLPGQGPTKQFF,TGTGCCACCAGGTTACCGGGACAGGGACCTACAAAGCAGTTCTTC
few,TRBJ2-1,TRBV4-1,-,CASSLSLVGGSYNEQFF,TGCGCCAGCAGCCTTTCACTCGTCGGGGGCTCCTACAATGAGCAGTTCTTC
-,TRBJ2-1,TRBV10-3,-,CAISEPTTGSEQFF,TGTGCCATCAGTGAGCCTACGACGGGTTCTGAGCAGTTCTTC
-,TRBJ2-3,TRBV11-2,-,CASSGLRRDSTDTQYF,TGTGCCAGCAGCGGGTTACGGCGGGATAGCACAGATACGCAGTATTTT
-,TRBJ1-4,TRBV4-3,-,CASSQSPMGNEKLFF,TGCGCCAGCAGCCAGAGCCCCATGGGGAATGAAAAACTGTTTTTT
-,TRBJ1-1,TRBV9,-,CASSVESVMNTEAFF,TGTGCCAGCAGCGTAGAGTCCGTCATGAACACTGAAGCTTTCTTT
few,TRBJ1-3,TRBV25-1,-,CASSVSDGSGNTIYF,TGTGCCAGCAGCGTGAGCGACGGCTCTGGAAACACCATATATTTT
-,TRBJ2-5,TRBV18,TRBD2,CASSPPGLAGGQETQYF,TGTGCCAGCTCACCACCGGGACTAGCGGGAGGCCAAGAGACCCAGTACTTC
-,TRBJ2-1,TRBV18,TRBD1,CASSRQGENNEQFF,TGTGCCAGCTCACGACAGGGAGAGAACAATGAGCAGTTCTTC
-,TRBJ2-6,TRBV6-5,-,CASTSSAGANVLTF,TGTGCCAGCACCAGCTCCGCAGGAGCCAACGTCCTGACTTTC
few,TRBJ1-6,TRBV25-1,-,CASSDSGRGSYNSPLHF,TGTGCCAGCAGTGACTCCGGGAGGGGAAGTTATAATTCACCCCTCCACTTT
few,TRBJ2-1,TRBV9,-,CASSADLAPYNEQFF,TGTGCCAGCAGCGCGGACTTGGCCCCATACAATGAGCAGTTCTTC
-,TRBJ2-1,TRBV7-2,-,CASSRQGRGSKGNEQFF,TGTGCCAGCAGCAGGCAGGGCCGGGGGAGTAAGGGCAATGAGCAGTTCTTC
-,TRBJ2-5,TRBV18,TRBD2,CASSSIAGEETQYF,TGTGCCAGCTCATCTATAGCGGGAGAAGAGACCCAGTACTTC
-,TRBJ2-3,TRBV6-5,-,CASSYGPDTQYF,TGTGCCAGCAGTTACGGACCCGATACGCAGTATTTT
-,TRBJ2-3,TRBV10-3,-,CAARGGDRPTDTQYF,TGTGCCGCCAGAGGGGGGGACAGGCCCACAGATACGCAGTATTTT
few,TRBJ2-5,TRBV9,-,CASIASDQETQYF,TGTGCCAGCATCGCCTCGGACCAAGAGACCCAGTACTTC
few,TRBJ1-2,TRBV13,-,CASSLATVSYGYTF,TGTGCCAGCAGCTTAGCGACAGTATCCTATGGCTACACCTTC
-,TRBJ2-1,TRBV10-3,TRBD2,CAISRTSEEQFF,TGTGCCATCAGTCGGACTAGCGAAGAGCAGTTCTTC
few,TRBJ2-3,TRBV7-2,-,CASSQGRGSTDTQYF,TGTGCCAGCAGCCAAGGGAGGGGGAGCACAGATACGCAGTATTTT
-,TRBJ2-7,TRBV4-1,-,CASSQDSNSYEQYF,TGCGCCAGCAGCCAAGATTCCAACTCCTACGAGCAGTACTTC
-,TRBJ2-6,TRBV10-3,-,CAISKSGANVLTF,TGTGCCATCTCAAAATCTGGGGCCAACGTCCTGACTTTC
-,TRBJ2-7,TRBV29-1,-,CSVEAPQGYEQYF,TGCAGCGTTGAGGCCCCACAGGGTTACGAGCAGTACTTC
-,TRBJ2-1,TRBV6-5,TRBD1,CASSYDRAYNEQFF,TGTGCCAGCAGTTACGACAGGGCCTACAATGAGCAGTTCTTC
-,TRBJ2-3,TRBV18,-,CASSSSDTQYF,TGTGCCAGCTCATCCTCAGATACGCAGTATTTT
-,TRBJ2-3,TRBV7-2,TRBD2,CAGRLAGGLDTQYF,TGTGCCGGCAGACTAGCGGGGGGGCTGGACACGCAGTATTTT
few,TRBJ2-2,TRBV7-2,-,CASSPTENTGELFF,TGTGCCAGCAGCCCGACAGAGAACACCGGGGAGCTGTTTTTT
-,TRBJ2-5,TRBV7-2,TRBD2,CASSSLAGGQETQYF,TGTGCCAGCAGCTCTCTAGCGGGAGGGCAAGAGACCCAGTACTTC
few,TRBJ1-4,TRBV28,-,CASSLSHRNEKLFF,TGTGCCAGCAGTTTAAGTCACAGGAATGAAAAACTGTTTTTT
few,TRBJ1-1,TRBV5-4,TRBD1,CASSLFGQGTREAFF,TGTGCCAGCAGCTTGTTTGGACAGGGGACAAGGGAGGCTTTCTTT
once,TRBJ2-1,TRBV9,TRBD2,CASSVEAGAGYNEQFF,TGTGCCAGCAGCGTAGAAGCGGGGGCCGGCTACAATGAGCAGTTCTTC
-,TRBJ2-1,TRBV4-3,-,CASSQGAGRAEQFF,TGCGCCAGCAGCCAAGGGGCCGGGCGGGCTGAGCAGTTCTTC
few,TRBJ2-5,TRBV5-6,-,CASSLSETQYF,TGTGCCAGCAGCCTATCAGAGACCCAGTACTTC
-,TRBJ2-3,TRBV9,TRBD2,CASGAGGTDTQYF,TGTGCCAGCGGAGCGGGGGGCACAGATACGCAGTATTTT
-,TRBJ2-7,TRBV15,-,CATSRDRGPYEQYF,TGTGCCACCAGCAGAGACCGAGGGCCCTACGAGCAGTACTTC
few,TRBJ2-3,TRBV5-1,TRBD2,CASRWTSGRTDTQYF,TGCGCCAGCAGGTGGACTAGCGGACGCACAGATACGCAGTATTTT